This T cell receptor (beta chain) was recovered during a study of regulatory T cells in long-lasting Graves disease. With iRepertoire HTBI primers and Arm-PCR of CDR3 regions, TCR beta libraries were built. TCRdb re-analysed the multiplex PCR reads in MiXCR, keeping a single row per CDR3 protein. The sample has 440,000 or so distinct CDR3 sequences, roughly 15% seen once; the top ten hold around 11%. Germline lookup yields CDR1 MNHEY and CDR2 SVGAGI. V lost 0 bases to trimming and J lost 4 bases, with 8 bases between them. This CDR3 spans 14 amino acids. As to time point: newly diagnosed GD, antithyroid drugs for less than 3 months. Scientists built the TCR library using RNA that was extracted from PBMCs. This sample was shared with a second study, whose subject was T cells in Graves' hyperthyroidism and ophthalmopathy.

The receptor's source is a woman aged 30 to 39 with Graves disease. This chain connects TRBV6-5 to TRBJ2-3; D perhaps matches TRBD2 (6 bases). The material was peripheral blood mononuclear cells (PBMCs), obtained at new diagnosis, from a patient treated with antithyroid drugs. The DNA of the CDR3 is TGTGCCAGCAGTTACTCGGGACTTGCAGATACGCAGTATTTT. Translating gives CASSYSGLADTQYF.